These 27 T cell receptor beta chains share one sample of origin, sequenced in a study of technical replicates of blood from several donors. Assay used: immunoSEQ multiplex PCR; TCRdb lists only in-frame clones, some missing. The sample includes under 85,000 clones, 75% to 90% of them seen just once. The specimen was PBMCs. The receptors were gathered from a human donor in good health. Some clones in this sample may be carry-over from other donors' samples.

On this clone: At one boundary the junction diverges from the germline segment, which might be a read error. The chain has TRBV6-6 and TRBJ2-7, with TRBD2 matching over 7 bases. CDR1 MNHNY and CDR2 SVGAGI come from the germline V gene (reference sequence). This CDR3 has 14 amino acids. CDR3 in DNA: TGTGCCAGCAGGGGAAGCGGGACCTCCTCCGAGCAGTACTTC. Translating gives CASRGSGTSSEQYF.

The chain combines TRBV7-2 with TRBJ1-2, with D possibly matching TRBD1 (5 bases). Germline V gene lookup returns CDR1 SGHTA and CDR2 FQGNSA. This CDR3 spans 12 amino acids. Trimming removed 1 base from V and 5 bases from J, with 5 bases in between. The DNA for the CDR3 is TGTGCCAGCAGCTTAGAGGGGTATGGCTACACCTTC. It is translated as CASSLEGYGYTF.

The chain is built from TRBV29-1 and TRBJ2-7; possibly TRBD1 for D (6 bases). V lost 6 bases, J lost 3 bases, and 9 bases lay in between. Per germline, CDR1 SQVTM and CDR2 ANQGSEA. This CDR3 is built from 11 residues. CDR3 sequence (DNA): TGCAGCGTCGGGGACAACTACGAGCAGTACTTC. Protein: CSVGDNYEQYF.

In its sample, this clone was seen a few times. For the CDR3, the DNA is TGCGCCAGCAGGGAGAGCGGGGGAGACTACAATGAGCAGTTCTTC. Translation: CASRESGGDYNEQFF. The chain is built from TRBV5-1 and TRBJ2-1; 8 nucleotides line up with TRBD2. This CDR3 spans 15 amino acids. Germline V CDR1 and CDR2: SGHRS, YFSETQ. The V and J ends lost 5 bases and 3 bases, in that order; junction bases with no gene match: 7.

This clone was seen only a few times. The J gene is TRBJ1-1, the V gene TRBV19, with D tentatively TRBD1 (6 bases). Germline V gives CDR1 LNHDA, CDR2 SQIVND (reference sequence). The CDR3 runs to 11 residues. Trimming removed 8 bases from V and 4 bases from J, with 8 bases in between. Here the CDR3 DNA reads TGTGCCAGTTCCAGGGGCACTGAAGCTTTCTTT. The encoded protein is CASSRGTEAFF.

The rearrangement uses TRBV6-6 and TRBJ2-5; 11 bases agree with TRBD2. The CDR3 sequence is 16 residues long. With V trimmed by 4 bases and J by 5 bases, 9 bases remained unmatched. The germline gives CDR1 MNHNY, CDR2 SVGAGI (reference sequence). The CDR3 DNA follows: TGTGCCAGCAGTTCCGGACTAGCGGGCGGTGGGGAGACCCAGTACTTC. Residues: CASSSGLAGGGETQYF.

This rearrangement joins TRBV2 to TRBJ1-1; weak D call: TRBD1 (6 bases). Per germline, CDR1 SNHLY and CDR2 FYNNEI. This CDR3 region has 14 residues. V gave up 5 bases and J gave up 13 bases, with 23 bases separating them. Here the CDR3 reads CASSPTSQGQSNFF. CDR3 bases: TGTGCCAGCAGTCCCACCTCCCAAGGACAGAGCAATTTCTTT.

The CDR3, as DNA: TGCGCCAGCAGCCAAGGCAACGCAGGGGGTTATGGCTACACCTTC. Encoded protein: CASSQGNAGGYGYTF. The chain employs TRBV4-1 and TRBJ1-2; 7 bases are a match to TRBD1. Trimming took 1 base from V and 5 from J; bases not matched to a gene: 7. In germline, CDR1 is MGHRA, CDR2 YSYEKL. The length of the CDR3 is 15 residues.

The V and J genes are TRBV6-5 and TRBJ2-1; 7 bases line up with TRBD1. The V gene's germline CDR1 is MNHEY and CDR2 SVGAGI. The CDR3 consists of 12 residues. The V gene end was trimmed by 11 bases and the J gene end by 9 bases; junction bases not matched to a gene: 10. The CDR3 sequence is CAGTGDGGEQFF. CDR3 bases: TGTGCCGGCACAGGGGACGGCGGTGAGCAGTTCTTC.

This chain connects TRBV10-3 to TRBJ1-4; D is unclear. The CDR3 runs 18 residues. Germline CDR1 ENHRY, CDR2 SYGVKD. Trimming left V 0 bases short and J 5 bases short, with 19 bases between. The CDR3 DNA reads as TGTGCCATCAGTGAGTCGAGGCCAGACCAAATTCTGAATGAAAAACTGTTTTTT. Encoded protein: CAISESRPDQILNEKLFF.

The chain is built from TRBV30 and TRBJ2-6; D is undetermined. From germline, CDR1 is GTSNPN and CDR2 SVGIG (reference sequence). This CDR3 has 13 residues. The V end was cut by 1 base, the J end by 4 bases, with 5 bases between. Written as DNA, the CDR3 is TGTGCCTGGAGTGACTCAGGGGCCAACGTCCTGACTTTC. Its translation is CAWSDSGANVLTF.

The chain couples TRBV4-3 to TRBJ2-1; weak D call: TRBD2 (6 bases). V lost 3 bases and J 0 bases, leaving 21 bases between the germline ends. Germline CDR1 and CDR2: LGHNA and YSLEER. The CDR3 extends over 19 amino acids. CDR3 residues: CASSQEIGVAGYSYNEQFF. CDR3 sequence (DNA): TGCGCCAGCAGCCAGGAGATCGGAGTGGCGGGGTACTCCTACAATGAGCAGTTCTTC.

This chain connects TRBV5-1 to TRBJ2-1; D is perhaps TRBD2 (6 bases). Germline V gives CDR1 SGHRS, CDR2 YFSETQ. CDR3 length: 15 residues. Trimming took 4 bases from V and 2 from J, leaving 13 bases between them. CDR3 sequence: CASSLGPGAYNEQFF. The CDR3 bases are TGCGCCAGCAGCCTCGGACCGGGAGCCTACAATGAGCAGTTCTTC.

The chain links TRBV4-3 to TRBJ2-1, with D tentatively TRBD1 (6 bases). This CDR3 spans 18 amino acids. Trimming pared 4 bases from V and 5 bases from J, leaving 24 bases between. The germline CDR1 and CDR2 sequences are LGHNA and YSLEER. The CDR3 region has the DNA TGCGCCAGCAGCCCGACAGGTTTTAGTGCAGGGCCGGACAATGAGCAGTTCTTC. Translated, it gives CASSPTGFSAGPDNEQFF.

The chain carries TRBV4-2 and TRBJ1-4, with 9 bases matching TRBD1. Looked up from germline, CDR1 is LGHNA and CDR2 is YNFKEQ. The CDR3 spans 16 residues. Germline trimming cut 0 bases from V and 8 bases from J; bases unmatched to any gene: 7. The CDR3 loop is CASSQEGVGQGEKLFF. CDR3 bases: TGTGCCAGCAGCCAAGAAGGAGTGGGACAGGGAGAAAAACTGTTTTTT.

The V gene is TRBV5-6, the J gene TRBJ1-1; D possibly corresponds to TRBD1 (5 bases). V shed 2 bases and J shed 1 base, with 9 bases lying between them. The CDR3 consists of 14 residues. Looked up from germline, CDR1 is SGHDT and CDR2 is YYEEEE. CDR3 bases: TGTGCCAGCAGCTTAGAACAGGCGAACACTGAAGCTTTCTTT. It encodes CASSLEQANTEAFF. Full variable domain (rest looked up from reference TRBV5-6 and TRBJ1-1): DAGVTQSPTHLIKTRGQQVTLRCSPKSGHDTVSWYQQALGQGPQFIFQYYEEEERQRGNFPDRFSGHQFPNYSSELNVNALLLGDSALYLCASSLEQANTEAFFGQGTRLTVV.

The chain combines TRBV7-2 with TRBJ2-1; TRBD2 matches at 9 bases. The CDR3 has 19 residues. V lost 1 base and J lost 3; bases outside the gene matches: 13. Germline-derived CDR1 and CDR2 are SGHTA and FQGNSA. DNA of the CDR3: TGTGCCAGCAGCTTAGAGGTAGCGGGGGCGAGGGTTGGCTACAATGAGCAGTTCTTC. It translates to CASSLEVAGARVGYNEQFF.

This rearrangement joins TRBV7-9 to TRBJ1-1, with D possibly matching TRBD1 (5 bases). This CDR3 spans 14 amino acids. The germline V gene encodes CDR1 SEHNR and CDR2 FQNEAQ (reference sequence). The V and J ends lost 1 base and 1 base respectively, with 7 bases between them. The CDR3 DNA follows: TGTGCCAGCAGCTTAGATGGGGCGAACACTGAAGCTTTCTTT. Protein: CASSLDGANTEAFF.

V is TRBV5-5 and J is TRBJ2-6; D may be TRBD1 (6 bases). This CDR3 comprises 17 residues. V was clipped by 4 bases and J by 0 bases, with 14 bases between them. The germline V gene has CDR1 SGHKS and CDR2 YYEKEE (reference sequence). The CDR3 nucleotides are TGTGCCAGCAGCATCGGGACATTCGGCTCTGGGGCCAACGTCCTGACTTTC. Amino acids: CASSIGTFGSGANVLTF.

The chain is built from TRBV6-5 and TRBJ1-6; D not certain. Trimming removed 1 base from V and 7 bases from J, with 8 bases in between. From germline, CDR1 is MNHEY and CDR2 SVGAGI. The length of the CDR3 is 14 residues. In DNA form, the CDR3 reads TGTGCCAGCAGTTACTTAGTGAGCAATTCACCCCTCCACTTT. Its translation is CASSYLVSNSPLHF.

The J gene is TRBJ2-2, the V gene TRBV29-1, with a possible D match to TRBD2 (6 bases). V lost 4 bases and J 1 base, leaving 7 bases between the germline ends. The CDR3 has 13 residues. Germline V lookup: CDR1 SQVTM, CDR2 ANQGSEA. DNA for the CDR3: TGCAGCGTTGTGCGGGAGAACACCGGGGAGCTGTTTTTT. Its translation: CSVVRENTGELFF.

V usage is TRBV7-2 and J usage is TRBJ2-7; 8 bases fit TRBD1. CDR1 is SGHTA and CDR2 is FQGNSA in the germline V gene. The CDR3 contains 13 residues. With 3 bases clipped from V and 3 bases from J, the junction kept 1 base outside the gene matches. The CDR3: CASSFDRGYEQYF. The CDR3 coding sequence is TGTGCCAGCAGCTTTGACAGGGGCTACGAGCAGTACTTC.

V gene TRBV7-2 combines with J gene TRBJ1-3, with a possible D match to TRBD1 (6 bases). CDR1 and CDR2 (germline): SGHTA, FQGNSA. The V gene lost 5 bases and the J gene lost 7 bases, with 12 bases spanning the gap. The CDR3 contains 13 residues. CDR3 amino acids: CASSPGGQNTIYF. CDR3 nucleotides: TGTGCCAGCAGCCCCGGTGGACAGAACACCATATATTTT.

This clone was picked up a small number of times. V and J are TRBV2 and TRBJ1-1; perhaps TRBD1 as D (6 bases). The CDR3 runs to 13 residues. Trimming stripped 6 bases from V and 2 bases from J, with 10 bases between. CDR1 is SNHLY, CDR2 FYNNEI, per germline. The CDR3 region has the DNA TGTGCCAGCAGAACACAGGGTAACACTGAAGCTTTCTTT. Protein sequence: CASRTQGNTEAFF.

The chain couples TRBV7-2 to TRBJ1-3; 12 positions match TRBD1. The trim removed 1 base at V and 3 bases at J, leaving 4 bases unmatched. The CDR3 covers 17 residues. The germline V gene has CDR1 SGHTA and CDR2 FQGNSA. The CDR3 sequence is CASSLGGTGGSGNTIYF. CDR3 bases: TGTGCCAGCAGCTTAGGGGGGACAGGGGGCAGTGGAAACACCATATATTTT.

The V and J genes are TRBV5-4 and TRBJ2-3; unclear D gene. This CDR3 is built from 13 residues. Trimming removed 0 bases at V and 4 bases at J, with 6 bases between. Per germline, CDR1 SGHNT and CDR2 YYREEE (reference sequence). CDR3 protein: CASSLVEADTQYF. The CDR3 nucleotides read TGTGCCAGCAGCTTGGTCGAGGCAGATACGCAGTATTTT.

The V and J genes are TRBV6-4 and TRBJ1-1; a weak D match, TRBD1 (6 bases). Germline CDR1 and CDR2: MRHNA and SNTAGT. Between the trimmed V and J ends, which lost 3 bases and 4 bases, there was a span of 12 bases. This CDR3 contains 14 residues. The CDR3 nucleotides are TGTGCCAGCAGTGAAACAGGGATGGTCACTGAAGCTTTCTTT. This gives the protein CASSETGMVTEAFF.